The 32 T cell receptor beta chains reported below all come from one sample, sequenced in a study of blood T cell repertoires in COVID-19. Sequencing was performed with immunoSEQ multiplex PCR; in TCRdb, only in-frame clones are kept and a portion is missing. The sample consists of about 420,000 clones, about 90% of them appearing once. The sequenced sample consisted of peripheral blood. The source is a man aged 18 to 29 with COVID-19, enrolled during active disease.

This chain joins TRBV5-1 and TRBJ2-7; TRBD2 matches at 7 bases. Trimming took 6 bases from V and 5 from J; bases not matched to a gene: 14. CDR3 size: 15 residues. The germline V gene encodes CDR1 SGHRS and CDR2 YFSETQ. As DNA, the CDR3 is TGCGCCAGCACCCTCATGGGCGGGAGTCCCGACGAGCAGTACTTC. This sequence encodes CASTLMGGSPDEQYF.

The rearrangement uses TRBV18 and TRBJ2-1; the match to TRBD2 covers 7 bases. The trim removed 3 bases at V and 1 base at J, leaving 3 bases unmatched. The CDR3 runs 15 residues. Germline lookup yields CDR1 KGHSH and CDR2 LQKENI. CDR3: CASSPRGGSYNEQFF. In DNA, the CDR3 is TGTGCCAGCTCACCTCGGGGAGGGTCCTACAATGAGCAGTTCTTC.

This clone was observed a single time. V usage is TRBV9 and J usage is TRBJ2-7, with 7 bases identical to TRBD1. Trimming cost V 0 bases and J 2 bases; bases outside gene matches: 2. This CDR3 comprises 14 residues. The V gene's germline CDR1 is SGDLS and CDR2 YYNGEE. The CDR3: CASSVGDSPYEQYF. In DNA, the CDR3 is TGTGCCAGCAGCGTAGGGGACAGTCCCTACGAGCAGTACTTC.

This sequence joins TRBV5-8 and TRBJ2-1, with D tentatively TRBD2 (5 bases). The CDR3 covers 15 residues. The ends were cut back, 4 bases at V and 0 bases at J, with 11 bases in the middle. Germline-derived CDR1 and CDR2 are SGHTS and YDEGEE. CDR3 bases: TGTGCCAGCAGCGAGGGTCAAAGCTCCTACAATGAGCAGTTCTTC. It yields the protein CASSEGQSSYNEQFF.

This clone has a count of ten or more. The chain combines TRBV15 with TRBJ1-3, with 7 bases lining up with TRBD1. The V segment lost 8 bases and the J segment 0 bases; nucleotides outside the gene matches: 7. CDR1 is LNHNV, CDR2 YYDKDF, per germline (reference sequence). This CDR3 region has 15 residues. Here the CDR3 reads CATLKDRTSGNTIYF. For the CDR3, the DNA is TGTGCCACCCTAAAGGACAGGACCTCTGGAAACACCATATATTTT. Using reference TRBV15 and TRBJ1-3 for the parts outside the CDR3, the full variable domain is DAMVIQNPRYQVTQFGKPVTLSCSQTLNHNVMYWYQQKSSQAPKLLFHYYDKDFNNEADTPDNFQSRRPNTSFCFLDIRSPGLGDTAMYLCATLKDRTSGNTIYFGEGSWLTVV.

V is TRBV3-1 (or the pseudogene TRBV3-2) and J is TRBJ2-3; 8 bases align to TRBD2. The germline V gene has CDR1 LGHDT and CDR2 YNNKEL (reference sequence). Losses at the gene ends were 4 bases for V and 8 bases for J; bases not matched to a gene: 17. The CDR3 loop spans 17 amino acids. The CDR3 sequence: CASSRGSGESPLGTQYF. The CDR3 DNA reads as TGTGCCAGCAGCCGGGGTAGCGGGGAGTCGCCCCTGGGTACGCAGTATTTT.

J is TRBJ1-2 and V is TRBV25-1; D is possibly TRBD1 (5 bases). The V gene's germline CDR1 is MGHDK and CDR2 SYGVNS. The germline V and J ends were trimmed by 5 bases and 4 bases, with 20 bases remaining between them. The length of the CDR3 is 16 residues. The CDR3 DNA follows: TGTGCCAGCAGTCCCCAAGGGGCGATATCACTCTATGGCTACACCTTC. It yields the protein CASSPQGAISLYGYTF.

The rearrangement uses TRBV6-6 and TRBJ2-5; D possibly corresponds to TRBD1 (6 bases). Trimming removed 4 bases at V and 5 bases at J, with 14 bases between. Germline V gives CDR1 MNHNY, CDR2 SVGAGI (reference sequence). The CDR3 extends over 14 amino acids. The CDR3 DNA is TGTGCCAGCAGTTCTACAGGGAAGTGGGAGACCCAGTACTTC. Encoded protein: CASSSTGKWETQYF.

As regards this clone: Other nucleotide sequences from this sample produce the same CDR3. CDR3 sequence: CASSLGQNNSPLHF. The DNA of the CDR3 is TGCGCCAGCAGCTTGGGTCAGAATAATTCACCCCTCCACTTT. The chain combines TRBV5-1 with TRBJ1-6; D gene uncertain. V lost 0 bases to trimming and J lost 5 bases, with 6 bases between them. CDR1 SGHRS and CDR2 YFSETQ come from the germline V gene. This CDR3 spans 14 amino acids.

The chain combines TRBV7-9 with TRBJ1-4, with no clear D. Germline values: CDR1 SEHNR, CDR2 FQNEAQ (reference sequence). This CDR3 region has 12 residues. V was shortened by 4 bases and J by 8 bases, with 8 bases between the two germline ends. Written as DNA, the CDR3 is TGTGCCAGCAGCTACGATCAGGAAAAACTGTTTTTT. This translates into CASSYDQEKLFF.

Only one count was recorded for this clone. The V and J genes are TRBV10-1 and TRBJ2-1; maybe TRBD2 (6 bases). CDR1 is WNHNN, CDR2 SYGVQD, per germline (reference sequence). Trimming left V 3 bases short and J 4 bases short, with 13 bases between. The CDR3 loop spans 15 amino acids. The CDR3: CASSDGGTGYNEQFF. In nucleotides, the CDR3 is TGCGCCAGCAGTGATGGGGGGACTGGATACAATGAGCAGTTCTTC.

V is TRBV12-3 or TRBV12-4 and J is TRBJ1-5; 8 positions match TRBD1. V was pared by 6 bases and J by 15 bases, with 7 bases of the junction left unmatched. This CDR3 has 11 amino acids. This chain's CDR3 is CASRLTGVRHF. The CDR3 DNA sequence: TGTGCCAGCAGGCTGACAGGGGTTCGGCATTTT.

Details on this clone: The same CDR3 also results from other DNA sequences found in this sample. CDR3: CASSEGGRSYNEQFF. The DNA of the CDR3 is TGTGCCAGCAGTGAGGGGGGGAGATCCTACAATGAGCAGTTCTTC. The rearrangement uses TRBV6-1 and TRBJ2-1; 7 bases fit TRBD2. The CDR3 sequence is 15 residues long. Germline lookup yields CDR1 MNHNS and CDR2 SASEGT. Trimming cost V 3 bases and J 1 base; bases outside gene matches: 3.

The chain uses TRBV24-1 and TRBJ2-1; the D gene is possibly TRBD1 (5 bases). Germline loops: CDR1 KGHDR, CDR2 SFDVKD. The V gene lost 5 bases and the J gene lost 1 base, with 8 bases spanning the gap. The CDR3 has 14 residues. CDR3 bases: TGTGCCACCAGTGGGGGCCTATCCTACAATGAGCAGTTCTTC. It codes for CATSGGLSYNEQFF.

This clone came up once. This sequence joins TRBV15 and TRBJ1-5; 8 nucleotides line up with TRBD1. V lost 2 bases and J lost 4; bases outside the gene matches: 1. Germline V gene sequence: CDR1 LNHNV, CDR2 YYDKDF (reference sequence). This CDR3 has 14 residues. The CDR3 DNA reads TGTGCCACCAGCAGAACAGGGGGTAATCAGCCCCAGCATTTT. Its translation: CATSRTGGNQPQHF.

This clone was picked up one time. The chain employs TRBV15 and TRBJ1-4; a possible D gene is TRBD1 (5 bases). The V gene's germline CDR1 is LNHNV and CDR2 YYDKDF (reference sequence). V was cut by 1 base and J by 2 bases, with 11 bases left in between. CDR3 length: 16 residues. The CDR3 DNA reads as TGTGCCACCAGCAGAGGAGTTCAGGGCACTAATGAAAAACTGTTTTTT. This codes for CATSRGVQGTNEKLFF.

The V call is TRBV6-6, the J call TRBJ2-1, with D possibly TRBD2 on 5 matching bases. Trimming removed 6 bases from V and 9 bases from J, with 9 bases in between. The CDR3 contains 11 residues. CDR1 and CDR2 from the germline V gene are MNHNY and SVGAGI (reference sequence). The CDR3 bases are TGTGCCAGCAGCCATGGGAGTGAGCAGTTCTTC. Translation gives CASSHGSEQFF.

This clone was counted once. The chain is built from TRBV9 and TRBJ1-1; possible D gene TRBD1, 6 bases. Trimming pared 2 bases from V and 1 base from J, leaving 9 bases between. From germline, CDR1 is SGDLS and CDR2 YYNGEE. The CDR3 runs 14 residues. The CDR3 region has the DNA TGTGCCAGCAGCGTGGACAGATCGAACACTGAAGCTTTCTTT. It is translated as CASSVDRSNTEAFF.

This chain joins TRBV11-2 and TRBJ2-5; maybe TRBD2 (7 bases). CDR3 length: 15 amino acids. Germline V gene sequence: CDR1 SGHAT, CDR2 FQNNGV. V dropped 2 bases and J dropped 4 bases, with 14 bases sitting between them. CDR3 sequence (DNA): TGTGCCAGCAGCTTACGGGGAGGGGGTGGAGAGACCCAGTACTTC. Its protein is CASSLRGGGGETQYF. Based on the CDR3 plus reference TRBV11-2 and TRBJ2-5, the full variable domain is EAGVAQSPRYKIIEKRQSVAFWCNPISGHATLYWYQQILGQGPKLLIQFQNNGVVDDSQLPKDRFSAERLKGVDSTLKIQPAKLEDSAVYLCASSLRGGGGETQYFGPGTRLLVL.

The genes are TRBV18 and TRBJ2-4; TRBD1 matches at 11 bases. Germline-derived CDR1 and CDR2 are KGHSH and LQKENI. The V and J ends lost 2 bases and 6 bases, in that order; junction bases with no gene match: 6. There are 16 residues in the CDR3. This CDR3 is CASSPTGQGAGNIQYF. CDR3 nucleotide sequence: TGTGCCAGCTCACCAACCGGACAGGGGGCAGGAAACATTCAGTACTTC.

This chain joins TRBV19 and TRBJ1-4; 9 bases match TRBD1. The germline V gene has CDR1 LNHDA and CDR2 SQIVND (reference sequence). V trimming: 4 bases; J trimming: 4 bases; junction bases outside the gene matches: 10. The CDR3 totals 17 residues. CDR3 residues: CASSSPGQGLFNEKLFF. The CDR3 DNA reads as TGTGCCAGTAGTAGCCCGGGACAGGGCCTCTTTAATGAAAAACTGTTTTTT.

This clone was counted a single time. This rearrangement joins TRBV21-1 to TRBJ2-2; TRBD2, the table's D call, was not compared with the DNA. TRBV21-1 is a documented pseudogene. The CDR3 runs 17 residues. CDR3 in amino acids: CAIRVPAATRNTGELFF. CDR3 coding DNA: TGTGCCATCCGGGTTCCAGCAGCGACCCGAAACACCGGGGAGCTGTTTTTT.

This clone was seen a few times. This sequence joins TRBV6-1 and TRBJ2-7; tentative D call: TRBD2 (5 bases). The germline CDR1 and CDR2 sequences are MNHNS and SASEGT. This CDR3 contains 15 residues. V lost 2 bases and J 7 bases, leaving 18 bases between the germline ends. The CDR3 DNA follows: TGTGCCAGCAGTGAAAACCGGGAATCCCCGGGGGAGCAGTACTTC. It yields the protein CASSENRESPGEQYF.

The V call is TRBV7-9, the J call TRBJ1-2; TRBD1 matches at 7 bases. Germline assignment: CDR1 SEHNR and CDR2 FQNEAQ (reference sequence). Losses at the gene ends were 5 bases for V and 2 bases for J; bases not matched to a gene: 11. The CDR3 is 16 amino acids. The CDR3 nucleotides read TGTGCCAGCAGCGCGGTAGGGGACAGTTCAAACTATGGCTACACCTTC. The encoded protein is CASSAVGDSSNYGYTF.

The CDR3 loop is CASSDPTGDTDTQYF. In DNA, the CDR3 is TGTGCCAGCAGTGATCCTACAGGAGACACAGATACGCAGTATTTT. The V and J genes are TRBV2 and TRBJ2-3; D perhaps matches TRBD1 (5 bases). CDR1 and CDR2 from the germline V gene are SNHLY and FYNNEI. This CDR3 contains 15 residues. V was pared by 3 bases and J by 2 bases, with 12 bases between.

The V call is TRBV2, the J call TRBJ2-3, with 10 positions matching TRBD1. V shed 7 bases, J shed 2 bases, and the junction held 6 bases outside the gene matches. From germline, CDR1 is SNHLY and CDR2 FYNNEI. The CDR3 is 15 residues long. The CDR3 is CASMRDRGVTDTQYF. CDR3 bases: TGTGCCAGCATGAGGGACAGGGGCGTCACAGATACGCAGTATTTT.

This chain uses TRBV27 with TRBJ2-7, with 7 positions matching TRBD1. The germline gives CDR1 MNHEY, CDR2 SMNVEV (reference sequence). This CDR3 contains 15 residues. Germline trimming cut 4 bases from V and 3 bases from J; bases unmatched to any gene: 9. This CDR3 reads CASSSPGTASYEQYF. The CDR3 nucleotides read TGTGCCAGCAGTTCCCCCGGGACAGCAAGCTACGAGCAGTACTTC.

The J gene is TRBJ2-3, the V gene TRBV18; a weak D match, TRBD2 (6 bases). Germline V gene lookup returns CDR1 KGHSH and CDR2 LQKENI. V was shortened by 1 base and J by 4 bases, with 9 bases between the two germline ends. This CDR3 comprises 14 residues. The DNA of the CDR3 is TGTGCCAGCTCACCACTGGAGGGAGCAGATACGCAGTATTTT. This gives the protein CASSPLEGADTQYF.

The chain combines TRBV27 with TRBJ1-5; TRBD1 aligns across 12 bases. V lost 0 bases, J lost 16 bases, and 4 bases stayed unmatched. Germline CDR1 MNHEY, CDR2 SMNVEV (reference sequence). The CDR3 has 13 residues. The chain's CDR3 is CASSLSAGQGAHF. In DNA form, the CDR3 reads TGTGCCAGCAGTTTATCAGCGGGACAGGGGGCTCATTTT.

CDR3 region: CASSDWSSSYEQYF. The CDR3 nucleotides read TGCGCCAGCAGTGACTGGAGTAGCTCCTACGAGCAGTACTTC. The chain is built from TRBV10-1 and TRBJ2-7; D gene ambiguous. The V gene's germline CDR1 is WNHNN and CDR2 SYGVQD (reference sequence). The CDR3 spans 14 residues. With 3 bases removed from V and 0 bases from J, the gap between germline ends came to 9 bases.

The rearrangement joins TRBV10-3 to TRBJ1-6; D unresolved. Germline V CDR1 and CDR2: ENHRY, SYGVKD. The CDR3 length is 14 residues. V was clipped by 0 bases and J by 6 bases, with 6 bases between them. CDR3 amino acids: CAISESGINSPLHF. The CDR3 nucleotides read TGTGCCATCAGTGAGTCGGGCATTAATTCACCCCTCCACTTT.

The chain uses TRBV19 and TRBJ2-1; 7 bases are shared with TRBD2. CDR1 is LNHDA and CDR2 is SQIVND in the germline V gene (reference sequence). The V gene end was trimmed by 0 bases and the J gene end by 4 bases; junction bases not matched to a gene: 9. The CDR3 covers 17 residues. The CDR3 sequence is CASSIDSASGIYNEQFF. The CDR3 DNA sequence: TGTGCCAGTAGTATAGATTCGGCTAGCGGAATTTACAATGAGCAGTTCTTC.